These 17 T cell receptor beta chains were sequenced from one sample in a study of identical twins. TCRdb re-called the 5' RACE reads with MiXCR, one entry per CDR3 protein. The data show approximately 490,000 distinct CDR3 sequences, more than 20% seen once. The same specimen was also included in a second study, on yellow fever vaccine responses in identical twins.

Sequenced: CD4+ T cells sorted from blood. The receptors originated from a woman younger than 30 in good health.

This clonotype was seen ten or more times. The chain uses TRBV6-1 and TRBJ2-7, with D unclear. The ends were cut back, 8 bases at V and 3 bases at J, with 11 bases in the middle. CDR3 length: 12 residues. The germline gives CDR1 MNHNS, CDR2 SASEGT. The CDR3 bases are TGTGCCAGCTCCAGACTGATCTACGAGCAGTACGTC. Amino acid sequence: CASSRLIYEQYV.

This chain uses TRBV29-1 with TRBJ2-1; D remains unclear. V was shortened by 0 bases and J by 13 bases, with 13 bases between the two germline ends. The CDR3 runs to 12 residues. CDR1 and CDR2 from the germline V gene are SQVTM and ANQGSEA. The DNA for the CDR3 is TGCAGCGTTGAAGATAGGGCAGACGGACAGTTCTTC. It codes for CSVEDRADGQFF.

This clonotype was observed a few times. The CDR3, as DNA: TGCGCCAGCAGCTTGTACGGGCCTAACACCGGGGAGCTGTTTTTT. It translates to CASSLYGPNTGELFF. The chain carries TRBV5-1 and TRBJ2-2; D gene ambiguous. V lost 1 base and J lost 2, with 9 bases in between. The CDR3 consists of 15 residues. Germline V gene lookup returns CDR1 SGHRS and CDR2 YFSETQ.

This clonotype was picked up many times. The rearrangement links TRBV15 to TRBJ1-3; no definite D call. The germline V and J ends were trimmed by 0 bases and 0 bases, with 6 bases remaining between them. The CDR3 contains 15 residues. Germline V gene lookup returns CDR1 LNHNV and CDR2 YYDKDF (reference sequence). The CDR3 DNA is TGTGCCACCAGCAGAGATCAGTTCTCTGGAAACACCATATATTTT. Translation: CATSRDQFSGNTIYF.

This clonotype has only a few counts. The chain employs TRBV11-1 and TRBJ2-1; TRBD2 agrees at 13 bases. CDR3 length: 20 residues. The V and J ends lost 2 bases and 0 bases, in that order; junction bases with no gene match: 10. Germline assignment: CDR1 SGHAT and CDR2 FQDESV (reference sequence). DNA for the CDR3: TGTGCCAGCAGCTTACTTAGGCGGACTAGCGGGAGTTTCTCCTACAATGAGCAGTTCTTC. Translated: CASSLLRRTSGSFSYNEQFF.

V gene TRBV9 combines with J gene TRBJ2-5; D remains unclear. The CDR3 covers 15 residues. Germline CDR1 is SGDLS and CDR2 is YYNGEE. V dropped 6 bases and J dropped 1 base, with 16 bases sitting between them. CDR3 amino acids: CASINPEPLQETQYF. The CDR3 nucleotides are TGTGCCAGCATCAACCCGGAGCCTCTCCAAGAGACCCAGTACTTC. The variable domain in full, completed from reference TRBV9 and TRBJ2-5, reads DSGVTQTPKHLITATGQRVTLRCSPRSGDLSVYWYQQSLDQGLQFLIQYYNGEERAKGNILERFSAQQFPDLHSELNLSSLELGDSALYFCASINPEPLQETQYFGPGTRLLVL.

This clonotype was seen many times. This chain links TRBV29-1 with TRBJ2-1, with 8 bases lining up with TRBD1. The CDR3 is 16 amino acids. V gave up 7 bases and J gave up 0 bases; unmatched junction bases: 11. Germline lookup yields CDR1 SQVTM and CDR2 ANQGSEA. The CDR3 DNA reads TGCAGCGCCGACTTGGGACAGGCCAGCTCCTACAATGAGCAGTTCTTC. As protein: CSADLGQASSYNEQFF.

The chain employs TRBV20-1 and TRBJ1-2; D is ambiguous. Trimming pared 5 bases from V and 4 bases from J, leaving 11 bases between. This CDR3 is built from 12 residues. Germline V gives CDR1 DFQATT, CDR2 SNEGSKA (reference sequence). CDR3 amino acids: CSAPTSIYGYTF. The CDR3 DNA reads as TGCAGTGCTCCAACATCCATCTATGGCTACACCTTC.

The V gene is TRBV10-2, the J gene TRBJ1-4; 8 bases agree with TRBD1. With V trimmed by 4 bases and J by 7 bases, 5 bases remained unmatched. The CDR3 totals 14 residues. Germline V gene lookup returns CDR1 WSHSY and CDR2 SAAADI. CDR3 protein: CASSGQGAGEKLFF. In DNA, the CDR3 is TGCGCCAGCAGTGGGCAGGGGGCAGGTGAAAAACTGTTTTTT.

The rearrangement joins TRBV12-5 to TRBJ2-3, with 12 bases fitting TRBD2. Germline V gives CDR1 LGHNT, CDR2 FRNRAP. This CDR3 comprises 19 residues. The J segment lost 6 bases and the V segment lost 5 bases, leaving 18 bases of the junction unmatched. CDR3 DNA sequence: TGTGCTAGTGGTCCCGGCATCCTGACTAGCGGGAGACACGGGGATACGCAGTATTTT. This sequence encodes CASGPGILTSGRHGDTQYF.

This CDR3 reads CASSLAVPGMGYTF. As DNA, the CDR3 is TGTGCCAGCAGCTTAGCAGTTCCGGGGATGGGCTACACCTTC. V gene TRBV7-2 combines with J gene TRBJ1-2; no firm D call. Deletions cut 0 bases from V and 8 bases from J, with 13 bases between. Per the germline V gene, CDR1 is SGHTA and CDR2 is FQGNSA. The CDR3 has 14 amino acids.

This clonotype was seen a handful of times. The chain links TRBV7-8 to TRBJ2-7; 7 bases align to TRBD2. This CDR3 comprises 15 residues. V trimming: 0 bases; J trimming: 3 bases; junction bases outside the gene matches: 5. The germline CDR1 and CDR2 sequences are SGHVS and FQNEAQ. The CDR3 is CASSLARGGIYEQYF. The CDR3 bases are TGTGCCAGCAGCTTAGCGCGGGGAGGGATCTACGAGCAGTACTTC.

This rearrangement joins TRBV5-1 to TRBJ2-7, with a tentative D call TRBD2 (7 bases). The CDR3 length is 14 residues. V lost 0 bases and J 4 bases, leaving 11 bases between the germline ends. The germline CDR1 and CDR2 sequences are SGHRS and YFSETQ. CDR3 in DNA: TGCGCCAGCAGCTTGGCGGGGGGCGTTTACGAGCAGTACTTC. Residues: CASSLAGGVYEQYF.

The chain joins TRBV5-1 to TRBJ2-5; D is undetermined. Trimming took off 8 bases at V and 1 base at J, with 9 bases between the two ends. This CDR3 has 12 residues. Germline V gene lookup returns CDR1 SGHRS and CDR2 YFSETQ. The CDR3 sequence: CASAATQETQYF. CDR3 DNA: TGCGCCAGTGCGGCGACCCAAGAGACCCAGTACTTC.

The chain uses TRBV5-4 and TRBJ2-3, with TRBD2 as a possible D gene (5 bases). The germline gives CDR1 SGHNT, CDR2 YYREEE (reference sequence). Trimming removed 0 bases at V and 0 bases at J, with 8 bases between. The CDR3 has 15 residues. The CDR3 reads CASSLDPGSTDTQYF. The CDR3 DNA sequence: TGTGCCAGCAGCTTGGATCCGGGGAGCACAGATACGCAGTATTTT.

This rearrangement joins TRBV6-5 to TRBJ2-2, with D possibly matching TRBD1 (6 bases). V lost 5 bases and J lost 5, with 12 bases in between. CDR3 length: 14 residues. Germline values: CDR1 MNHEY, CDR2 SVGAGI. CDR3 in amino acids: CASSLQGPTGELFF. DNA for the CDR3: TGTGCCAGCAGTCTACAGGGCCCGACCGGGGAGCTGTTTTTT.

In its sample, this clonotype was seen a few times. V gene TRBV2 combines with J gene TRBJ2-1, with D possibly being TRBD2 (6 bases). Germline CDR1 and CDR2: SNHLY and FYNNEI. V was pared by 2 bases and J by 5 bases, with 13 bases between. The CDR3 spans 15 residues. The CDR3 DNA is TGTGCCAGCAGTGAATCGGGGGTGTTTAACAATGAGCAGTTCTTC. This gives the protein CASSESGVFNNEQFF.